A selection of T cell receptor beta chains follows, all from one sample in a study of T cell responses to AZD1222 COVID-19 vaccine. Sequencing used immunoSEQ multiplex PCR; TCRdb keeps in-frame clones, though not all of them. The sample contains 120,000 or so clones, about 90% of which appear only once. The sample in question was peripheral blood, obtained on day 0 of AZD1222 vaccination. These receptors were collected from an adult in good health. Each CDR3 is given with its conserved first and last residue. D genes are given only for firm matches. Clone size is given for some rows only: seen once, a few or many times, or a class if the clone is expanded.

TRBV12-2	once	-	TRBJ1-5	TGTGCAAGTCGCTACAGAGATGGGGGCAATCAGCCCCAGCATTTT	CASRYRDGGNQPQHF
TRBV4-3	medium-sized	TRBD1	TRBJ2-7	TGCGCCAGCAGCCAACAGACAGGGGACGCCTACGAGCAGTACTTC	CASSQQTGDAYEQYF
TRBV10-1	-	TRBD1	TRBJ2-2	TGCGCCAGCAGTGAAGGACAGGTCTCCGGGGAGCTGTTTTTT	CASSEGQVSGELFF
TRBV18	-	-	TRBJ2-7	TGTGCCAGCTCACGAAGGGACACCGCATCCTACGAGCAGTACTTC	CASSRRDTASYEQYF
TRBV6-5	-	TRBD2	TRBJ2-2	TGTGCCAGCAGTTACGCGGGGGGGCCCCCCGGGGAGCTGTTTTTT	CASSYAGGPPGELFF
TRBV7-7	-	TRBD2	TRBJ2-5	TGTGCTAGCAGCTTAGGGCATAGCGGGAGGGAGACCCAGTACTTC	CASSLGHSGRETQYF
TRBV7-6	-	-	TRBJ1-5	TGTGCCAGCAGCTTAGGTAGGACAAGGGCTTTTCACAGGAGGGCCCAGCATTTT	CASSLGRTRAFHRRAQHF
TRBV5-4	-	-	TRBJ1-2	TGTGCCAGCAGCCCTCGTTGGGGGCAGCGTGAAGGCTACACCTTC	CASSPRWGQREGYTF
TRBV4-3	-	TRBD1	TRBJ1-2	TGCGCCAGCAGCCAACCACCTGGGACAGGGGGCCCCTATGGCTACACCTTC	CASSQPPGTGGPYGYTF
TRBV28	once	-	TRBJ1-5	TGTGCCAGCAGTTCTCCGTCGGGCGGCCGGCCCCAGCATTTT	CASSSPSGGRPQHF
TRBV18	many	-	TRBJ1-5	TGTGCCAGCTCGCGACCAGAAAGCAATCAGCCCCAGCATTTT	CASSRPESNQPQHF
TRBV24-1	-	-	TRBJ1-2	TGTGCCACCAGTGATTACGGGGTTTTGTACACCTTC	CATSDYGVLYTF
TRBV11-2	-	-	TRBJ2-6	TGTGCCAGCAGCCGCTCGGCAACTGGGGCCAACGTCCTGACTTTC	CASSRSATGANVLTF
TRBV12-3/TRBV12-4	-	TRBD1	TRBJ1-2	TGTGCCAGCAGCAACGACAGGGTCTATGGCTACACCTTC	CASSNDRVYGYTF
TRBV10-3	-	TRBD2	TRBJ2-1	TGTGCCATCAGTGACCTAGCGGGCCTAACAGGGAATGAGCAGTTCTTC	CAISDLAGLTGNEQFF
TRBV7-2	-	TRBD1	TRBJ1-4	TGTGCCAGCAGCTCCGCAGGGGGCTACGGTGAAAAACTGTTTTTT	CASSSAGGYGEKLFF
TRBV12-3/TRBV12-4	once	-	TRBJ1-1	TGTGCCAGCAGGGCACAGGGAGGGGCTGAAGCTTTCTTT	CASRAQGGAEAFF